These 16 T cell receptor beta chains came from one sample sequenced in a study of post-analysis software for immune sequencing data. cDNA libraries for TCR beta contained unique molecular identifiers. TCRdb redid the calling of the PCR reads with MiXCR, one entry per CDR3 protein. This sample carries about 560,000 distinct CDR3 sequences, about 40% of them seen once, and the ten largest clones take 1.5% to 2%. These TCRs' antigens remain unknown. Points from the study as a whole: Compared with controls, patients had more of five or six TRBV segments, including TRBV5-6, TRBV5-1 and TRBV20-1.

Sequences were obtained from blood. The receptors originated from a girl between 10 and 17 years old with multiple sclerosis.

The rearrangement links TRBV5-1 to TRBJ1-1, with 8 bases aligning to TRBD1. CDR3 length: 13 amino acids. Trimming at V came to 4 bases and at J to 5 bases, leaving 4 bases not matched to a gene. The germline CDR1 and CDR2 sequences are SGHRS and YFSETQ. This chain's CDR3 is CASSPDRETEAFF. CDR3 DNA sequence: TGCGCCAGCAGCCCGGACAGGGAAACTGAAGCTTTCTTT. Combining the CDR3 with reference TRBV5-1 and TRBJ1-1 gives the whole variable domain KAGVTQTPRYLIKTRGQQVTLSCSPISGHRSVSWYQQTPGQGLQFLFEYFSETQRNKGNFPGRFSGRQFSNSRSEMNVSTLELGDSALYLCASSPDRETEAFFGQGTRLTVV.

CDR3 residues: CATKTSGTYEQYF. The CDR3 DNA reads TGTGCCACCAAGACTAGCGGCACCTACGAGCAGTACTTC. The chain uses TRBV28 and TRBJ2-7; 9 nucleotides agree with TRBD2. CDR1 MDHEN and CDR2 SYDVKM come from the germline V gene. CDR3 size: 13 residues. Germline trimming cut 10 bases from V and 2 bases from J; bases unmatched to any gene: 6.

This clonotype was detected only a few times. This chain links TRBV12-3 or TRBV12-4 with TRBJ2-7, with D maybe TRBD1 (6 bases). The CDR3 spans 14 residues. Trimming shortened V by 1 base and J by 5 bases, and 12 bases separated the two germline ends. The CDR3 DNA sequence: TGTGCCAGCAGTTTAGGCAGGGGTCAAAACGAGCAGTACTTC. Protein sequence: CASSLGRGQNEQYF.

This clonotype was observed a few times. The chain joins TRBV6-2 or TRBV6-3 to TRBJ2-3; 9 nucleotides align to TRBD2. Germline trimming cut 2 bases from V and 4 bases from J; bases unmatched to any gene: 1. Germline CDR1 MNHEY, CDR2 SVGEGT. The CDR3 loop spans 14 amino acids. CDR3 residues: CASSYGGGADTQYF. CDR3 DNA sequence: TGTGCCAGCAGTTACGGCGGGGGGGCAGATACGCAGTATTTT.

This clonotype was seen at least ten times. The rearrangement uses TRBV15 and TRBJ1-5; D not certain. V gave up 1 base and J gave up 3 bases, with 13 bases separating them. The CDR3 is made up of 16 amino acids. Germline V gives CDR1 LNHNV, CDR2 YYDKDF (reference sequence). The CDR3 nucleotides are TGTGCCACCAGCAGAGCAAAACAGAGAGACAATCAGCCCCAGCATTTT. Translated, it gives CATSRAKQRDNQPQHF.

CDR3 residues: CASSVEDAYGYTF. In nucleotides, the CDR3 is TGTGCCAGCAGCGTAGAGGATGCCTATGGCTACACCTTC. The chain carries TRBV9 and TRBJ1-2; D is unclear. Looked up from germline, CDR1 is SGDLS and CDR2 is YYNGEE. V gave up 0 bases and J gave up 4 bases, with 7 bases separating them. The CDR3 covers 13 residues. The full variable domain, completed using reference TRBV9 and TRBJ1-2, is DSGVTQTPKHLITATGQRVTLRCSPRSGDLSVYWYQQSLDQGLQFLIQYYNGEERAKGNILERFSAQQFPDLHSELNLSSLELGDSALYFCASSVEDAYGYTFGSGTRLTVV.

This clonotype has a handful of counts. The chain carries TRBV5-1 and TRBJ2-6; D might be TRBD1 (6 bases). Trimming removed 0 bases from V and 4 bases from J, with 17 bases in between. This CDR3 is built from 18 residues. In germline, CDR1 is SGHRS, CDR2 YFSETQ. The CDR3 protein is CASSLDSGGGTGANVLTF. CDR3 DNA: TGCGCCAGCAGCTTGGATTCTGGTGGGGGCACAGGGGCCAACGTCCTGACTTTC.

The genes are TRBV5-1 and TRBJ2-5, with 9 nucleotides matching TRBD1. The last part of the DNA fits TRBJ2-7 better; the J call may be wrong. Germline V gene sequence: CDR1 SGHRS, CDR2 YFSETQ. The CDR3 length is 16 residues. Here the CDR3 reads CASSLAGTGRSGEQYF. CDR3 in DNA: TGCGCCAGCAGCTTGGCCGGGACAGGGAGATCGGGCGAGCAGTACTTC.

V usage is TRBV7-6 and J usage is TRBJ2-1; tentatively, D is TRBD2 (5 bases). Trimming took 5 bases from V and 6 from J, leaving 11 bases between them. CDR1 is SGHVS, CDR2 FNYEAQ, per germline. This CDR3 spans 13 amino acids. In DNA form, the CDR3 reads TGTGCCAGCAGCCGGGGATCCCTCAATGAGCAGTTCTTC. Translating it yields CASSRGSLNEQFF.

The chain has TRBV12-3 or TRBV12-4 and TRBJ2-1, with a weak D call TRBD1 (6 bases). V shed 3 bases and J shed 7 bases, with 16 bases lying between them. The CDR3 has 15 amino acids. CDR3 amino acids: CASSFPAGVENEQFF. The CDR3 coding sequence is TGTGCCAGCAGTTTCCCGGCAGGGGTAGAAAATGAGCAGTTCTTC.

The chain links TRBV5-8 to TRBJ2-3; D is possibly TRBD1 (5 bases). V lost 2 bases and J 2 bases, leaving 18 bases between the germline ends. The CDR3 spans 17 residues. Germline CDR1 SGHTS, CDR2 YDEGEE. CDR3 sequence: CASSFGDDSLLTDTQYF. The CDR3, as DNA: TGTGCCAGCAGCTTTGGCGATGACAGCCTCCTCACAGATACGCAGTATTTT.

This clonotype was seen more than once but under ten times. This chain connects TRBV12-3 or TRBV12-4 to TRBJ2-4, with 7 bases identical to TRBD2. This CDR3 region has 16 residues. The ends lost 5 bases at V and 1 base at J; junction bases unmatched: 8. CDR3 DNA: TGTGCCAGCAGTAAACCCGGGACTACGGCCAAAAACATTCAGTACTTC. Translated, it gives CASSKPGTTAKNIQYF.

The chain employs TRBV4-1 and TRBJ1-2; tentatively, D is TRBD1 (5 bases). The germline V gene has CDR1 MGHRA and CDR2 YSYEKL. Trimming shortened V by 1 base and J by 8 bases, and 17 bases separated the two germline ends. The CDR3 runs to 15 residues. In DNA, the CDR3 is TGCGCCAGCAGCCAAGGGGTCGGCCGGGACTGGGGCTACACCTTC. Translating gives CASSQGVGRDWGYTF.

The sample holds a few counts of this clonotype. V is TRBV6-6 and J is TRBJ1-4; D might be TRBD1 (6 bases). The germline V gene has CDR1 MNHNY and CDR2 SVGAGI (reference sequence). With 7 bases removed from V and 3 bases from J, the gap between germline ends came to 15 bases. CDR3 length: 15 amino acids. DNA of the CDR3: TGTGCCAGCACCTTATACAGGGTTGCTAATGAAAAACTGTTTTTT. Protein sequence: CASTLYRVANEKLFF.

The chain links TRBV7-6 to TRBJ2-1; D might be TRBD1 (5 bases). Germline V gene data show CDR1 as SGHVS and CDR2 as FNYEAQ. With 0 bases removed from V and 12 bases from J, the gap between germline ends came to 12 bases. The CDR3 loop spans 13 amino acids. DNA for the CDR3: TGTGCCAGCAGCTTAGCCCGGACAAACGGGCAGTTCTTC. This sequence encodes CASSLARTNGQFF.

This clonotype has a single count. This chain uses TRBV20-1 with TRBJ1-5; 8 bases match TRBD1. The CDR3 runs 14 residues. The trim removed 7 bases at V and 0 bases at J, leaving 5 bases unmatched. CDR1 DFQATT and CDR2 SNEGSKA come from the germline V gene (reference sequence). This CDR3 is CSVSQGVSNQPQHF. The CDR3, as DNA: TGCAGTGTTTCACAGGGGGTTAGCAATCAGCCCCAGCATTTT.